These 29 T cell receptor beta chains were all obtained from the same sample, sequenced in a study of blood T cells in healthy people across ages (dated by TCRdb to 2014 to 2015). The library was prepared using 5' RACE. The run used an Illumina HiSeq 2500. The second PCR ran for roughly 7 to 12 cycles and used a J-beta primer mix along with a sample-barcoded 5' primer. TCRdb redid the processing of the public reads, applying fastp at Q25 and MiXCR, and retained in-frame beta chains. Rows with a matching CDR3 protein are joined into one entry that keeps the most common DNA and genes. Here the sample has roughly 800,000 distinct CDR3 sequences; 20% to 25% occur a single time. Under 4.5% of the sample is taken by the ten largest. The sample also formed part of further work on T cells of mothers and their children.

Sequencing was carried out using blood. The receptor set was obtained from a boy younger than 18 in good health.

This clonotype was seen only a few times. The chain recombines TRBV5-1 with TRBJ2-3, with 14 bases identical to TRBD2. V shed 7 bases, J shed 6 bases, and the junction held 10 bases outside the gene matches. CDR1 is SGHRS, CDR2 YFSETQ, per germline. The CDR3 extends over 16 amino acids. The CDR3 sequence: CASGVTSGGAMDTQYF. Here the CDR3 DNA reads TGCGCCAGCGGCGTGACTAGCGGGGGGGCCATGGATACGCAGTATTTT.

This clonotype was seen a few times. The J gene is TRBJ1-4, the V gene TRBV7-9; weak D call: TRBD1 (6 bases). V was pared by 3 bases and J by 8 bases, with 16 bases between. This CDR3 has 15 amino acids. Germline V gene lookup returns CDR1 SEHNR and CDR2 FQNEAQ (reference sequence). CDR3 region: CASSLENREEEKLFF. CDR3 DNA sequence: TGTGCCAGCAGCTTGGAAAACAGGGAGGAGGAAAAACTGTTTTTT.

This clonotype was seen a handful of times. The rearrangement links TRBV7-2 to TRBJ2-5, with D perhaps TRBD2 (6 bases). CDR1 and CDR2 (germline): SGHTA, FQGNSA. V was pared by 3 bases and J by 0 bases, with 8 bases between. The CDR3 contains 14 residues. In nucleotides, the CDR3 is TGTGCCAGCAGCTTCGGGGGAGACCAAGAGACCCAGTACTTC. As protein: CASSFGGDQETQYF.

Written as DNA, the CDR3 is TGTGCCACCAGTGAAGGACAGGGGGCTGAAGCTTTCTTT. Translating gives CATSEGQGAEAFF. The chain is built from TRBV24-1 and TRBJ1-1; 10 nucleotides agree with TRBD1. V lost 4 bases and J lost 6; bases outside the gene matches: 1. This CDR3 has 13 amino acids. In germline, CDR1 is KGHDR, CDR2 SFDVKD.

This clonotype was found a few times. The V call is TRBV7-9, the J call TRBJ2-7, with 8 positions matching TRBD1. CDR1 and CDR2 from the germline V gene are SEHNR and FQNEAQ (reference sequence). The CDR3 runs 14 residues. The J segment lost 1 base and the V segment lost 5 bases, leaving 4 bases of the junction unmatched. In DNA form, the CDR3 reads TGTGCCAGCAGCGGGGACAGGAGATCCTACGAGCAGTACTTC. Its translation: CASSGDRRSYEQYF.

This clonotype has a handful of counts. The chain joins TRBV5-1 to TRBJ1-2, with D maybe TRBD1 (5 bases). This CDR3 has 16 residues. In germline, CDR1 is SGHRS, CDR2 YFSETQ. The V end was cut by 0 bases, the J end by 0 bases, with 12 bases between. CDR3 amino acids: CASSLGPRGANYGYTF. CDR3 DNA: TGCGCCAGCAGCTTGGGCCCCCGGGGCGCTAACTATGGCTACACCTTC.

The gene calls are TRBV20-1 and TRBJ2-7; TRBD2 agrees at 10 bases. V gave up 3 bases and J gave up 4 bases; unmatched junction bases: 3. Germline V gene sequence: CDR1 DFQATT, CDR2 SNEGSKA (reference sequence). This CDR3 comprises 13 residues. The CDR3 sequence is CSARLAGEYEQYF. CDR3 sequence (DNA): TGCAGTGCTAGGCTAGCGGGAGAATACGAGCAGTACTTC.

The chain is built from TRBV29-1 and TRBJ1-1; no clear D gene. V was cut by 4 bases and J by 3 bases, with 12 bases left in between. This CDR3 spans 13 amino acids. Germline loops: CDR1 SQVTM, CDR2 ANQGSEA. The CDR3 DNA sequence: TGCAGCGTTGTAGGACGGTCACACACTGAAGCTTTCTTT. This encodes CSVVGRSHTEAFF.

This chain links TRBV4-3 with TRBJ2-5, with D possibly TRBD1 on 5 matching bases. Judging by the DNA end, TRBJ2-1 fits better; the J call may be wrong. This CDR3 comprises 15 residues. CDR1 is LGHNA and CDR2 is YSLEER in the germline V gene. The CDR3: CASSQDGASNNEQFF. Written as DNA, the CDR3 is TGCGCCAGCAGCCAAGATGGGGCTAGTAACAATGAGCAGTTCTTC.

This clonotype was counted between two and nine times. V and J are TRBV15 and TRBJ2-5, with TRBD2 matching over 10 bases. Gene TRBJ2-1 matches the end of the DNA better, so the J call may be wrong. The CDR3 is 15 residues long. Germline V CDR1 and CDR2: LNHNV, YYDKDF (reference sequence). The CDR3 reads CATSRKREGPVEQFF. CDR3 nucleotide sequence: TGTGCCACCAGCAGGAAGCGGGAGGGCCCTGTTGAGCAGTTCTTC.

This clonotype has a handful of counts. The chain is built from TRBV4-3 and TRBJ2-1; no reliable D call. The length of the CDR3 is 14 residues. V shed 0 bases and J shed 9 bases, with 12 bases lying between them. Germline V gene data show CDR1 as LGHNA and CDR2 as YSLEER. CDR3 region: CASSQDFSAGEQFF. For the CDR3, the DNA is TGCGCCAGCAGCCAAGATTTCAGCGCAGGTGAGCAGTTCTTC.

The V call is TRBV5-1, the J call TRBJ1-1; D gene unclear. The CDR3 contains 15 residues. CDR1 and CDR2 (germline): SGHRS, YFSETQ. Trimming pared 0 bases from V and 0 bases from J, leaving 9 bases between. In DNA, the CDR3 is TGCGCCAGCAGCTTGGATCCGGCCTTGAACACTGAAGCTTTCTTT. This codes for CASSLDPALNTEAFF.

The CDR3 DNA reads as TGTGCCAGCAGACCCATCGGACAGGGGATGGGTTTTGGGAGCAATCAGCCCCAGCATTTT. Its protein is CASRPIGQGMGFGSNQPQHF. The chain joins TRBV6-1 to TRBJ1-5, with 9 bases aligning to TRBD1. The germline CDR1 and CDR2 sequences are MNHNS and SASEGT. This CDR3 is built from 20 residues. With V trimmed by 6 bases and J by 1 base, 19 bases remained unmatched.

This chain joins TRBV28 and TRBJ2-5, with D perhaps matching TRBD1 (5 bases). There are 12 residues in the CDR3. V lost 6 bases and J 8 bases, leaving 13 bases between the germline ends. In germline, CDR1 is MDHEN, CDR2 SYDVKM. CDR3 sequence: CASSQTDGTQYF. CDR3 nucleotides: TGTGCCAGCAGCCAGACAGACGGAACCCAGTACTTC.

The sample holds a few counts of this clonotype. The junction departs from germline at one end; a sequencing error may be responsible. V gene TRBV3-1 combines with J gene TRBJ2-4; no firm D call. Germline values: CDR1 LGHDT, CDR2 YNNKEL (reference sequence). The CDR3 is 15 amino acids. The CDR3 loop is CASSPVRVQPNILYF. For the CDR3, the DNA is TGTGCCAGCAGCCCTGTAAGGGTACAGCCAAACATTCTGTACTTC.

The chain couples TRBV10-3 to TRBJ2-3, with D maybe TRBD1 (6 bases). This CDR3 has 15 residues. V was shortened by 4 bases and J by 4 bases, with 15 bases between the two germline ends. Germline CDR1 ENHRY, CDR2 SYGVKD. The CDR3 sequence: CAISGQGSGPDTQYF. The DNA of the CDR3 is TGTGCCATCAGTGGTCAGGGGTCGGGACCAGATACGCAGTATTTT.

This clonotype was seen more than once but under ten times. The chain links TRBV29-1 to TRBJ1-1; the D is unclear. The CDR3 length is 10 residues. V was shortened by 3 bases and J by 4 bases, with 3 bases between the two germline ends. Per the germline V gene, CDR1 is SQVTM and CDR2 is ANQGSEA. CDR3 in DNA: TGCAGCGTTGAGACCACTGAAGCTTTCTTT. Its translation is CSVETTEAFF. The entire variable domain, with the rest obtained from reference TRBV29-1 and TRBJ1-1, is as follows: SAVISQKPSRDICQRGTSLTIQCQVDSQVTMMFWYRQQPGQSLTLIATANQGSEATYESGFVIDKFPISRPNLTFSTLTVSNMSPEDSSIYLCSVETTEAFFGQGTRLTVV.

The chain employs TRBV7-2 and TRBJ2-5; no clear D gene. CDR3 size: 13 residues. The V end lost 5 bases, the J end lost 6 bases, and 13 bases lay between the germline ends. Germline V CDR1 and CDR2: SGHTA, FQGNSA. The CDR3 DNA is TGTGCCAGCAGCCCGAGCTACGAGAAGACCCAGTACTTC. As protein: CASSPSYEKTQYF. Combining the CDR3 with reference TRBV7-2 and TRBJ2-5 gives the whole variable domain GAGVSQSPSNKVTEKGKDVELRCDPISGHTALYWYRQSLGQGLEFLIYFQGNSAPDKSGLPSDRFSAERTGGSVSTLTIQRTQQEDSAVYLCASSPSYEKTQYFGPGTRLLVL.

This sequence joins TRBV18 and TRBJ1-1; D remains unclear. The CDR3 totals 13 residues. Trimming stripped 5 bases from V and 4 bases from J, with 11 bases between. Germline CDR1 and CDR2: KGHSH and LQKENI. The CDR3 loop is CASSGGWGTEAFF. Here the CDR3 DNA reads TGTGCCAGCTCAGGAGGGTGGGGCACTGAAGCTTTCTTT.

This chain links TRBV12-3 or TRBV12-4 with TRBJ2-6; TRBD2 matches at 10 bases. This CDR3 contains 16 residues. The V and J ends lost 6 bases and 2 bases, in that order; junction bases with no gene match: 4. CDR3 in amino acids: CASSKLAGPGANVLTF. For the CDR3, the DNA is TGTGCCAGCAGCAAACTAGCGGGACCTGGGGCCAACGTCCTGACTTTC.

The chain combines TRBV12-3 or TRBV12-4 with TRBJ1-1; D gene uncertain. Trimming took off 7 bases at V and 1 base at J, with 16 bases between the two ends. The CDR3 is 15 amino acids. CDR3 in DNA: TGTGCCAGCACTCAAGACGGATTGGGGAACACTGAAGCTTTCTTT. Its translation: CASTQDGLGNTEAFF.

The chain is built from TRBV6-2 or TRBV6-3 and TRBJ2-3, with 8 bases aligning to TRBD1. Trimming took 6 bases from V and 3 from J; bases not matched to a gene: 8. This CDR3 region has 15 residues. The germline CDR1 and CDR2 sequences are MNHEY and SVGEGT. CDR3 sequence: CASSFRGLGTDTQYF. DNA of the CDR3: TGTGCCAGCAGCTTCAGGGGGCTTGGAACAGATACGCAGTATTTT.

The rearrangement links TRBV4-1 to TRBJ1-5; D remains ambiguous. Trimming removed 0 bases at V and 5 bases at J, with 8 bases between. This CDR3 is 14 amino acids long. Germline-derived CDR1 and CDR2 are MGHRA and YSYEKL. The CDR3 bases are TGCGCCAGCAGCCAAGATCTTCGTGATCAGCCCCAGCATTTT. It codes for CASSQDLRDQPQHF.

The J gene is TRBJ2-7, the V gene TRBV7-2; the D gene could be TRBD1 or TRBD2 (5 bases each). V was pared by 4 bases and J by 0 bases, with 16 bases between. The CDR3 has 16 residues. Germline V lookup: CDR1 SGHTA, CDR2 FQGNSA. Here the CDR3 reads CASSSSPGRSSYEQYF. In DNA form, the CDR3 reads TGTGCCAGCAGCTCGTCCCCGGGACGTAGCTCCTACGAGCAGTACTTC.

The chain combines TRBV5-1 with TRBJ2-5; TRBD1 aligns across 10 bases. The DNA end is a closer match to TRBJ2-7, so the J assignment may be wrong. CDR1 SGHRS and CDR2 YFSETQ come from the germline V gene. This CDR3 region has 16 residues. The CDR3 sequence is CASSLARDRGDYEQYF. The CDR3 DNA reads as TGCGCCAGCAGCTTAGCCCGGGACAGGGGCGACTACGAGCAGTACTTC.

This clonotype has a handful of counts. The V gene is TRBV7-2, the J gene TRBJ2-7; 12 bases are shared with TRBD2. V was clipped by 1 base and J by 4 bases; unmatched bases: 8. Germline V gives CDR1 SGHTA, CDR2 FQGNSA. The CDR3 totals 17 residues. CDR3: CASSLEGMTSGRYEQYF. The CDR3 bases are TGTGCCAGCAGCTTAGAGGGAATGACTAGCGGGAGATACGAGCAGTACTTC.

This clonotype was observed a handful of times. This sequence joins TRBV15 and TRBJ2-3; 10 positions agree with TRBD2. Trimming cost V 3 bases and J 1 base; bases outside gene matches: 7. There are 17 residues in the CDR3. Germline CDR1 is LNHNV and CDR2 is YYDKDF (reference sequence). CDR3 in DNA: TGTGCCACCAGCAGGGGACTAGCGCTTATCGGCACAGATACGCAGTATTTT. Protein sequence: CATSRGLALIGTDTQYF.

The J gene is TRBJ2-1, the V gene TRBV6-6; 11 nucleotides match TRBD2. The CDR3 totals 14 residues. J gave up 7 bases and V 7 bases, and 6 bases lay outside the gene matches. Per germline, CDR1 MNHNY and CDR2 SVGAGI (reference sequence). In nucleotides, the CDR3 is TGTGCCAGCAATCGACCTAGCGGGGGGAATGAGCAGTTCTTC. It translates to CASNRPSGGNEQFF.

In this sample, this clonotype turned up a few times. CDR3 DNA sequence: TGCAGTGCTAGAGAACGGGAGAGTGAGCAGTTCTTC. Translating gives CSARERESEQFF. This sequence joins TRBV20-1 and TRBJ2-5; maybe TRBD2 (6 bases). The J call may be mistaken, given a closer DNA end match to TRBJ2-1. The V gene's germline CDR1 is DFQATT and CDR2 SNEGSKA (reference sequence). The CDR3 consists of 12 residues.